Listed below are T cell receptor beta chains from one sample, sequenced in a study of cytomegalovirus exposure and HLA in healthy donors. Sequencing was performed with immunoSEQ multiplex PCR; in TCRdb, only in-frame clones are kept and a portion is missing. The sample consists of some 200,000 clones, about two thirds of them appearing once. Material: PBMCs. Receptor source: a man aged 40-49 years in good health and CMV-seropositive. The CDR3 runs from the conserved cysteine through the conserved F or W. D genes are given only for firm matches. A clone size is listed for some rows: how often the clone was seen (once, few, many), or a class if it is expanded.

CDR3 length	D gene	clone size	V gene	J gene	CDR3 protein	CDR3 DNA
15	-	-	TRBV7-8	TRBJ1-6	CASSSTLSSNSPLHF	TGTGCCAGCAGTTCTACGCTATCTTCTAATTCACCCCTCCACTTT
14	TRBD1	-	TRBV7-2	TRBJ1-2	CASSLGQGVGGYTF	TGTGCCAGCAGCTTAGGACAGGGCGTAGGTGGCTACACCTTC
15	TRBD1	-	TRBV5-4	TRBJ2-7	CASSLGGTGAYEQYF	TGTGCCAGCAGCTTGGGAGGGACAGGGGCCTACGAGCAGTACTTC
16	TRBD2	-	TRBV6-6	TRBJ2-3	CASSGRLAGGQGTQYF	TGTGCCAGCAGTGGGCGACTAGCGGGGGGGCAAGGTACGCAGTATTTT
14	TRBD1	-	TRBV5-1	TRBJ1-4	CASSPDRGGEKLFF	TGCGCCAGCAGCCCAGACAGGGGAGGTGAAAAACTGTTTTTT
13	-	few	TRBV18	TRBJ1-1	CASSRDSNTEAFF	TGTGCCAGCTCACGTGACAGCAACACTGAAGCTTTCTTT
14	-	-	TRBV5-1	TRBJ1-4	CASSLGAGNEKLFF	TGCGCCAGCAGCTTGGGGGCAGGGAACGAAAAACTGTTTTTT
17	-	-	TRBV4-3	TRBJ2-7	CASSHYRGDGPSYEQYF	TGCGCCAGCAGCCATTACCGCGGGGACGGACCATCCTACGAGCAGTACTTC
16	-	-	TRBV4-1	TRBJ1-2	CASSRLYWRGHYGYTF	TGCGCCAGCAGCCGACTTTACTGGAGAGGGCACTATGGCTACACCTTC
15	-	-	TRBV6-1	TRBJ2-7	CASSFQGTGSYEQYF	TGTGCCAGCAGTTTCCAGGGGACGGGGTCCTACGAGCAGTACTTC
12	-	-	TRBV2	TRBJ1-2	CASSARVTGYTF	TGTGCCAGCAGTGCCAGGGTAACTGGCTACACCTTC
15	-	-	TRBV5-6	TRBJ1-1	CAGSLRLRAGTEAFF	TGTGCCGGCAGCTTGCGGTTGAGGGCGGGAACTGAAGCTTTCTTT
17	-	-	TRBV28	TRBJ1-1	CASSSAGGRSMNTEAFF	TGTGCCAGCAGTTCCGCGGGGGGCCGATCTATGAACACTGAAGCTTTCTTT
15	TRBD1	-	TRBV6-1	TRBJ2-3	CASSEGQINTDTQYF	TGTGCCAGCAGTGAGGGACAGATTAACACAGATACGCAGTATTTT
21	TRBD2	few	TRBV13	TRBJ2-3	CASSLGGWGRGLAGGTDTQYF	TGTGCCAGCAGCTTAGGCGGATGGGGGCGAGGACTAGCGGGGGGAACAGATACGCAGTATTTT
15	-	-	TRBV7-9	TRBJ2-2	CASSLYDRNTGELFF	TGTGCCAGCAGCTTATACGACAGGAACACCGGGGAGCTGTTTTTT
13	-	-	TRBV6-1	TRBJ1-1	CASSEDAGTEAFF	TGTGCCAGCAGTGAAGACGCGGGAACTGAAGCTTTCTTT
14	TRBD1	few	TRBV10-3	TRBJ1-1	CAISESRDSVEAFF	TGTGCCATCAGTGAGTCCCGGGACAGTGTTGAAGCTTTCTTT
18	TRBD1	-	TRBV5-1	TRBJ1-6	CASSASGGPSSYNSPLHF	TGCGCCAGCAGCGCATCAGGGGGTCCCAGCTCCTATAATTCACCCCTCCACTTT
17	-	-	TRBV7-8	TRBJ2-5	CASTRGFRVSTQETQYF	TGTGCCAGCACCCGGGGGTTTCGAGTGAGCACCCAAGAGACCCAGTACTTC
16	-	-	TRBV10-3	TRBJ1-4	CAISTSGPGLDEKLFF	TGTGCCATCAGCACCTCTGGGCCCGGCTTAGATGAAAAACTGTTTTTT
17	TRBD1	once	TRBV28	TRBJ1-2	CASSLFFLGGTGSGYTF	TGTGCCAGCAGTTTATTTTTTTTAGGGGGCACAGGGAGCGGCTACACCTTC
15	TRBD2	-	TRBV6-1	TRBJ2-3	CASQASGDSADTQYF	TGTGCCAGCCAAGCCAGCGGGGATAGCGCAGATACGCAGTATTTT
13	-	-	TRBV19	TRBJ1-2	CASSIETAYGYTF	TGTGCCAGTAGTATTGAGACAGCCTACGGCTACACCTTC
14	-	few	TRBV5-5	TRBJ2-3	CASSLWGSTDTQYF	TGTGCCAGCAGCTTGTGGGGCAGCACAGATACGCAGTATTTT
13	-	-	TRBV7-9	TRBJ1-1	CASSFTGNTEAFF	TGTGCCAGCAGCTTTACAGGTAACACTGAAGCTTTCTTT
15	-	-	TRBV7-9	TRBJ2-7	CSSSLGAGGTYEQYF	TGTTCCAGCAGCTTAGGGGCTGGCGGGACCTACGAGCAGTACTTC
19	TRBD1	-	TRBV19	TRBJ2-6	CASSPRTGDRSSGANVLTF	TGTGCCAGTAGTCCCCGGACAGGGGATCGGTCCTCTGGGGCCAACGTCCTGACTTTC
14	-	-	TRBV6-5	TRBJ1-2	CASSYSVGLYGYTF	TGTGCCAGCAGTTACTCAGTGGGACTCTATGGCTACACCTTC
15	TRBD2	-	TRBV19	TRBJ2-3	CASSISGTNTDTQYF	TGTGCCAGTAGTATATCGGGGACTAACACAGATACGCAGTATTTT
11	-	-	TRBV2	TRBJ2-1	CASRQAAEQFF	TGTGCCAGCCGCCAGGCCGCTGAGCAGTTCTTC
12	-	few	TRBV10-2	TRBJ1-4	CASSGTNEKLFF	TGCGCCAGCAGCGGAACTAATGAAAAACTGTTTTTT
15	-	-	TRBV5-1	TRBJ2-5	CASSLTPGNQETQYF	TGCGCCAGCAGCTTGACCCCAGGCAACCAAGAGACCCAGTACTTC
15	-	-	TRBV6-1	TRBJ1-4	CASSGGYSGERKLFF	TGTGCCAGCAGTGGGGGGTACTCAGGGGAACGAAAACTGTTTTTT
16	TRBD1	-	TRBV5-4	TRBJ1-2	CASSPMDRGLNYGYTF	TGTGCCAGCAGCCCCATGGACAGGGGGCTTAACTATGGCTACACCTTC
15	-	-	TRBV29-1	TRBJ2-7	CSVGFGVSPGGTEYF	TGCAGCGTTGGGTTCGGGGTTTCCCCCGGGGGTACCGAGTACTTC
12	-	few	TRBV19	TRBJ1-4	CASSISGEKLFF	TGTGCCAGTAGTATTTCAGGAGAAAAACTGTTTTTT
15	TRBD2	-	TRBV9	TRBJ2-3	CASSVGLAGEDTQYF	TGTGCCAGCAGCGTAGGACTAGCGGGGGAAGATACGCAGTATTTT
15	-	few	TRBV7-2	TRBJ1-5	CASSLDGQRNQPQHF	TGTGCCAGCAGCTTAGACGGACAGCGCAATCAGCCCCAGCATTTT
15	TRBD1	-	TRBV19	TRBJ1-4	CASTGQSLTNEKLFF	TGTGCCAGTACGGGACAGTCCTTAACTAATGAAAAACTGTTTTTT
15	-	-	TRBV11-2	TRBJ2-3	CASSLGGGIADTQYF	TGTGCCAGCAGCTTGGGAGGGGGGATCGCAGATACGCAGTATTTT
14	-	-	TRBV19	TRBJ1-1	CASSIGGKGSEAFF	TGTGCCAGTAGTATTGGGGGGAAGGGGTCTGAAGCTTTCTTT
16	TRBD1	-	TRBV5-4	TRBJ1-2	CASSLDRGRESNGYTF	TGTGCCAGCAGCTTGGACAGGGGGCGGGAGAGTAATGGCTACACCTTC
14	TRBD1	few	TRBV4-2	TRBJ1-5	CASSPRQGNQPQHF	TGTGCCAGCAGCCCCCGACAGGGGAATCAGCCCCAGCATTTT
16	-	-	TRBV4-1	TRBJ2-7	CASSSRGQLNTYEQYF	TGCGCCAGCAGTTCTCGCGGACAGTTAAACACCTACGAGCAGTACTTC
16	-	-	TRBV7-8	TRBJ2-2	CASSSPRQANTGELFF	TGTGCCAGCAGCTCCCCCCGCCAGGCGAACACCGGGGAGCTGTTTTTT
14	TRBD2	-	TRBV5-1	TRBJ2-7	CASRRTSGSYEQYF	TGCGCCAGCAGACGGACTAGTGGCTCCTACGAGCAGTACTTC
15	-	-	TRBV9	TRBJ2-7	CASSVGPRETYEQYF	TGTGCCAGCAGCGTAGGCCCACGTGAGACCTACGAGCAGTACTTC
14	-	-	TRBV6-1	TRBJ2-7	CASTFGPERDEQYF	TGTGCCAGCACTTTCGGACCAGAGCGGGACGAGCAGTACTTC
14	-	-	TRBV6-5	TRBJ2-7	CASSLGTLNYEQYF	TGTGCCAGCAGCCTAGGGACACTCAACTACGAGCAGTACTTC
15	TRBD1	-	TRBV6-6	TRBJ1-5	CASSSTGTGLQPQHF	TGTGCCAGCAGCTCTACCGGGACAGGTCTTCAGCCCCAGCATTTT
16	TRBD1	-	TRBV19	TRBJ1-3	CASSSGTAFSGNTIYF	TGTGCCAGTAGTTCCGGGACAGCCTTCTCTGGAAACACCATATATTTT
16	-	once	TRBV19	TRBJ1-4	CASTPLGAFSNEKLFF	TGTGCCAGTACCCCTCTGGGGGCGTTTTCTAATGAAAAACTGTTTTTT
13	TRBD2	-	TRBV6-1	TRBJ2-1	CASKGSGDNEQFF	TGTGCCTCCAAGGGCAGCGGGGACAATGAGCAGTTCTTC
14	-	few	TRBV4-2	TRBJ1-5	CASSRPGGNQPQHF	TGTGCCAGCAGCCGCCCCGGGGGCAATCAGCCCCAGCATTTT
15	TRBD1	-	TRBV6-1	TRBJ2-7	CASSEGDRGYYEQYF	TGTGCCAGCAGTGAGGGGGACAGGGGGTACTACGAGCAGTACTTC